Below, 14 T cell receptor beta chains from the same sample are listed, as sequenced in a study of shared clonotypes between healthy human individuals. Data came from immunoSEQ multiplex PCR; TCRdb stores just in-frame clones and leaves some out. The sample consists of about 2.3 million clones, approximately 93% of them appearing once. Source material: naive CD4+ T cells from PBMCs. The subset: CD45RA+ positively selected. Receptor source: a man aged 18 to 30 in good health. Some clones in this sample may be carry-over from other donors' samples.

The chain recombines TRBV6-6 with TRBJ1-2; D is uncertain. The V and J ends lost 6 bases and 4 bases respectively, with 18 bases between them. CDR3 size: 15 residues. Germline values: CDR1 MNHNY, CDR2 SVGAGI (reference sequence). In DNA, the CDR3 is TGTGCCAGCAGCCTCCCCCAAGGGCTGAGCTATGGCTACACCTTC. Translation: CASSLPQGLSYGYTF.

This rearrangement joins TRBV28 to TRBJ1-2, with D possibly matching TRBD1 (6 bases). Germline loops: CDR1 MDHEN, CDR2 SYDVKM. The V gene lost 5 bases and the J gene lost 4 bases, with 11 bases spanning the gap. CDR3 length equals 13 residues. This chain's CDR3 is CASSTGWLYGYTF. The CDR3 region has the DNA TGTGCCAGCAGTACAGGGTGGCTCTATGGCTACACCTTC.

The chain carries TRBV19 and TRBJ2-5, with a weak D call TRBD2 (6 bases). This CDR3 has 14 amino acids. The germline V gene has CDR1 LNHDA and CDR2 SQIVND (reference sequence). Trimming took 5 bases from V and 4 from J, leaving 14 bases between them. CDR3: CASSLGRGLETQYF. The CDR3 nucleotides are TGTGCCAGTAGTCTCGGGCGGGGCCTAGAGACCCAGTACTTC.

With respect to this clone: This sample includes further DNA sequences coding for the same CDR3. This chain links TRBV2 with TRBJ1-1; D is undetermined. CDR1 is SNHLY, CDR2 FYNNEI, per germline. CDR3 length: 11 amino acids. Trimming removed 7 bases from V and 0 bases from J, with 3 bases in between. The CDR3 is CASTLNTEAFF. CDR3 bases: TGTGCCAGCACCTTGAACACTGAAGCTTTCTTT.

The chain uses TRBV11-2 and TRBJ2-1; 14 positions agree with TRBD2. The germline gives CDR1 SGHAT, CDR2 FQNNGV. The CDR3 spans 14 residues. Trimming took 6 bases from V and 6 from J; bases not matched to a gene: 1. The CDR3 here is CASRGLAGVNEQFF. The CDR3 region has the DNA TGTGCCAGCAGGGGACTAGCGGGAGTCAATGAGCAGTTCTTC.

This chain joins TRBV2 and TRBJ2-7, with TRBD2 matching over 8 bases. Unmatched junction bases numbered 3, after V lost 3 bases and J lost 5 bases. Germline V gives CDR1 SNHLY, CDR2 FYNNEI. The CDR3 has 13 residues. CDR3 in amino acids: CASSENSGNEQYF. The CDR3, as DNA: TGTGCCAGCAGTGAGAATAGCGGGAACGAGCAGTACTTC.

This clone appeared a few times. The CDR3 nucleotides read TGTGCCAGCAGCTTGGATGAGGGAGGAGCTTTCTTT. The encoded protein is CASSLDEGGAFF. The chain is built from TRBV5-6 and TRBJ1-1; D is ambiguous. The CDR3 has 12 residues. The V and J ends lost 0 bases and 10 bases respectively, with 10 bases between them. CDR1 is SGHDT and CDR2 is YYEEEE in the germline V gene.

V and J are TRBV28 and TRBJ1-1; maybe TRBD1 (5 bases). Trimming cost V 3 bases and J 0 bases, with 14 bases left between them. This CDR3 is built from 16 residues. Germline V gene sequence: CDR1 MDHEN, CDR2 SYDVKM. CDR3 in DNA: TGTGCCAGCAGTTTTTCAAACAGGCCCATGAACACTGAAGCTTTCTTT. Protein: CASSFSNRPMNTEAFF.

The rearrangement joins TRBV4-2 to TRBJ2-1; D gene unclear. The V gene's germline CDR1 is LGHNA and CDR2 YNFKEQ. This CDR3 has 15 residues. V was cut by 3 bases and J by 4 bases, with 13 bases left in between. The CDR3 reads CASSQGSTAYNEQFF. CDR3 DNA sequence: TGTGCCAGCAGCCAGGGTTCGACTGCTTACAATGAGCAGTTCTTC.

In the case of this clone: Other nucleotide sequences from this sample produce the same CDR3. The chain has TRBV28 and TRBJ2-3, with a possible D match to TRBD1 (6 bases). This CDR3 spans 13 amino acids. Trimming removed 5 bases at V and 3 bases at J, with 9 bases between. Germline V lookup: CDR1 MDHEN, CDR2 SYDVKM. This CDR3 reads CASSLQGTDTQYF. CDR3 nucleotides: TGTGCCAGCAGTCTACAGGGAACAGATACGCAGTATTTT.

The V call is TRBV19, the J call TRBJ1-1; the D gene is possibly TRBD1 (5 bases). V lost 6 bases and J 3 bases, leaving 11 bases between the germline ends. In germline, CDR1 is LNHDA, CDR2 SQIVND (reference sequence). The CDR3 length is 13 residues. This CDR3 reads CASRNLQDTEAFF. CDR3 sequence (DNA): TGTGCCAGTAGGAACCTACAGGACACTGAAGCTTTCTTT.

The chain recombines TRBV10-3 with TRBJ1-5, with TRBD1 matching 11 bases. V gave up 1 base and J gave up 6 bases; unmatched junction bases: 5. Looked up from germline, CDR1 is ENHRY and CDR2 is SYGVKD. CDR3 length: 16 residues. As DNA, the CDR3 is TGTGCCATCAGTGAGTGGGGACAGGGGGTTAGTCAGCCCCAGCATTTT. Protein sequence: CAISEWGQGVSQPQHF.

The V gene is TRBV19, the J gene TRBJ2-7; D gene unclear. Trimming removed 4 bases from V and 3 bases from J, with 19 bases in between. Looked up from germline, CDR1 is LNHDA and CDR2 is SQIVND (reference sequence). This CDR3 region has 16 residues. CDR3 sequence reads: CASSTMTFSPYYEQYF. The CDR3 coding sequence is TGTGCCAGTAGTACCATGACCTTCTCTCCCTACTACGAGCAGTACTTC.

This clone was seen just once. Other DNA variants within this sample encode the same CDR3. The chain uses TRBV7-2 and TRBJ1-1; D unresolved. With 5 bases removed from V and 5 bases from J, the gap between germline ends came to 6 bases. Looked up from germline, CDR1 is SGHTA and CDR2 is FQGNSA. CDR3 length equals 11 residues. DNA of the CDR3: TGTGCCAGCAGCCCCGGGACTGAAGCTTTCTTT. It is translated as CASSPGTEAFF.